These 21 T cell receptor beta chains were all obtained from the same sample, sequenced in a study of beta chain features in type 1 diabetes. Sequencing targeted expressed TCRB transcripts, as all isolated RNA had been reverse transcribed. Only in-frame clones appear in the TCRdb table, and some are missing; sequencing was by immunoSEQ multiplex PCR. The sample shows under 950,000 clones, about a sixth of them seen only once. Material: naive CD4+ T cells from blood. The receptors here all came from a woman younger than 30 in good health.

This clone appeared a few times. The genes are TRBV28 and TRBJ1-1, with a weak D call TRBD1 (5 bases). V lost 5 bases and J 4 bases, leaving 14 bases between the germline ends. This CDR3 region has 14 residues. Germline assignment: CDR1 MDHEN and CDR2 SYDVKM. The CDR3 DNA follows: TGTGCCAGCAGTATGATAGCAGGGCCCACTGAAGCTTTCTTT. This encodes CASSMIAGPTEAFF.

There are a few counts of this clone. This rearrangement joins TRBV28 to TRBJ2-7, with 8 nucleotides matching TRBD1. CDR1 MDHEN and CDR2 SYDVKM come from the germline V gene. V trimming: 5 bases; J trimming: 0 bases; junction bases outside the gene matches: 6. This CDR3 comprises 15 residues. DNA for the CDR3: TGTGCCAGCAGTGGGACAGGAAAAAGCTCCTACGAGCAGTACTTC. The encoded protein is CASSGTGKSSYEQYF.

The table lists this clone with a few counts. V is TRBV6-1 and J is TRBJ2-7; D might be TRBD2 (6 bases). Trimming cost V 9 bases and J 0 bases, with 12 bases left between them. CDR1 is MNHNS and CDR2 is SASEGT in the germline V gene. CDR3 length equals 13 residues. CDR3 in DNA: TGTGCCAGTCACGGGGGTGGCTCCTACGAGCAGTACTTC. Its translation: CASHGGGSYEQYF.

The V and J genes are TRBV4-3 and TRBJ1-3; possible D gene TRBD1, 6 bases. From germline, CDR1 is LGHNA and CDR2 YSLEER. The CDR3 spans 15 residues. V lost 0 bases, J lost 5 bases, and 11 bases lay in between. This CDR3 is CASSQDVTGRNTIYF. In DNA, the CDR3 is TGCGCCAGCAGCCAAGATGTGACAGGTCGAAACACCATATATTTT.

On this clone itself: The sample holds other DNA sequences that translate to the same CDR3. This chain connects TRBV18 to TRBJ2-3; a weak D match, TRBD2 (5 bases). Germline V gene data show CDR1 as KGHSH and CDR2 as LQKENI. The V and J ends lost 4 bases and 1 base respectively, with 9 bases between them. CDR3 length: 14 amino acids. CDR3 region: CASSLAGGTDTQYF. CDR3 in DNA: TGTGCCAGCTCACTCGCGGGTGGCACAGATACGCAGTATTTT.

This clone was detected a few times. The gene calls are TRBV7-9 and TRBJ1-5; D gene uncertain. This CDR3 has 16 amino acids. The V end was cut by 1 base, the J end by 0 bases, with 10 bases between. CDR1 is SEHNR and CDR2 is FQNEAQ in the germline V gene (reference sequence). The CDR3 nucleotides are TGTGCCAGCAGCTTAGGCCCCCCTAATAGCAATCAGCCCCAGCATTTT. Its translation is CASSLGPPNSNQPQHF.

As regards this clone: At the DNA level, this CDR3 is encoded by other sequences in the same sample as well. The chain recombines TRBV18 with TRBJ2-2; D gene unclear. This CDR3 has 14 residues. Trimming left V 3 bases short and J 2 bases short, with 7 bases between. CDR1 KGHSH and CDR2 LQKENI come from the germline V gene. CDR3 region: CASSPQPNTGELFF. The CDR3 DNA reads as TGTGCCAGCTCACCTCAGCCTAACACCGGGGAGCTGTTTTTT. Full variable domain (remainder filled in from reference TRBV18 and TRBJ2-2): NAGVMQNPRHLVRRRGQEARLRCSPMKGHSHVYWYRQLPEEGLKFMVYLQKENIIDESGMPKERFSAEFPKEGPSILRIQQVVRGDSAAYFCASSPQPNTGELFFGEGSRLTVL.

The CDR3 spells CASSFGQNTDTQYF. The DNA of the CDR3 is TGTGCCAGCAGTTTTGGGCAGAACACAGATACGCAGTATTTT. The chain joins TRBV6-4 to TRBJ2-3; D unresolved. Per germline, CDR1 MRHNA and CDR2 SNTAGT. The CDR3 is made up of 14 amino acids. V gave up 5 bases and J gave up 2 bases, with 11 bases separating them.

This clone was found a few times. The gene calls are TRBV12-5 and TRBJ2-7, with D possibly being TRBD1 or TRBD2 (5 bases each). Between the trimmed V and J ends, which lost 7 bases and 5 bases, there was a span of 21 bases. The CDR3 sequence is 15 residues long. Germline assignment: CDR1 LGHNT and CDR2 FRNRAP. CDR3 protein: CASAPGTSVIDEQYF. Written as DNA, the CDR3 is TGTGCTAGTGCTCCTGGGACCTCGGTCATCGACGAGCAGTACTTC.

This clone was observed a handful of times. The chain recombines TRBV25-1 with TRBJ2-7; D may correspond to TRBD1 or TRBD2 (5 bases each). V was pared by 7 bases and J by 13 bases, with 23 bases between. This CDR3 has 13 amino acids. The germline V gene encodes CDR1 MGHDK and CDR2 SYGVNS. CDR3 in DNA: TGTGCCAGCACCCTCCCTCGGGGCTTCCCTTTATACTTC. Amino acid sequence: CASTLPRGFPLYF.

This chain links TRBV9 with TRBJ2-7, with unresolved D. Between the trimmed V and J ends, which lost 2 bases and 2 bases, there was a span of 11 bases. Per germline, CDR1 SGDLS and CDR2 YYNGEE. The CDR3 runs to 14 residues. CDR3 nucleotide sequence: TGTGCCAGCAGCGTGGGGTCGCGACCCTACGAGCAGTACTTC. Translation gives CASSVGSRPYEQYF.

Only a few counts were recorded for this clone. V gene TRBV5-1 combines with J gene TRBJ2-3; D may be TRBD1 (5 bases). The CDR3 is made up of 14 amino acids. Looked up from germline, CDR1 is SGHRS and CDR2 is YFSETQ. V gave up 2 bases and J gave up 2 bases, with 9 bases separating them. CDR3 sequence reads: CASSFGQNTDTQYF. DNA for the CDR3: TGCGCCAGCAGCTTCGGACAAAACACAGATACGCAGTATTTT.

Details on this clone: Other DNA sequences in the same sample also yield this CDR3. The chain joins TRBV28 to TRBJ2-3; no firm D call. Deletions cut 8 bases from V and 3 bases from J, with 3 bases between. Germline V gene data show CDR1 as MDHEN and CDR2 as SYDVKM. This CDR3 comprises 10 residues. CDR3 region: CASSTDTQYF. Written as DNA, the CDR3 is TGTGCCAGCTCTACAGATACGCAGTATTTT.

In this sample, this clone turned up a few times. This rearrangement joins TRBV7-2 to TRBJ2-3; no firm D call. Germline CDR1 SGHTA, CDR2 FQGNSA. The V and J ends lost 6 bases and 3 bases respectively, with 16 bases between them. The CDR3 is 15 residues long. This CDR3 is CASRASGWATDTQYF. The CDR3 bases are TGTGCCAGCAGGGCATCAGGATGGGCAACAGATACGCAGTATTTT. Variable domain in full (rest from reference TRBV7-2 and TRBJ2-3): GAGVSQSPSNKVTEKGKDVELRCDPISGHTALYWYRQSLGQGLEFLIYFQGNSAPDKSGLPSDRFSAERTGGSVSTLTIQRTQQEDSAVYLCASRASGWATDTQYFGPGTRLTVL.

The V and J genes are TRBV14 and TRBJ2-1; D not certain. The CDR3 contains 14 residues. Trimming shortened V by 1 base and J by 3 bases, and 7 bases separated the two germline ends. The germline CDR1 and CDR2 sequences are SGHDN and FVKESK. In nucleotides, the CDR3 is TGTGCCAGCAGCCAAGGGATCTACTACAATGAGCAGTTCTTC. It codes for CASSQGIYYNEQFF.

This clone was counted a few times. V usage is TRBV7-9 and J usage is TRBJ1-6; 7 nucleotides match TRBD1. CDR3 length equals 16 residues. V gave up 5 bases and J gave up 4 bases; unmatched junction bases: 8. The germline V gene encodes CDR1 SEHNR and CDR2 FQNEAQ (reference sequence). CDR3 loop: CASSPPTGAYNSPLHF. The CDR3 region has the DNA TGTGCCAGCAGCCCCCCAACAGGGGCATATAATTCACCCCTCCACTTT.

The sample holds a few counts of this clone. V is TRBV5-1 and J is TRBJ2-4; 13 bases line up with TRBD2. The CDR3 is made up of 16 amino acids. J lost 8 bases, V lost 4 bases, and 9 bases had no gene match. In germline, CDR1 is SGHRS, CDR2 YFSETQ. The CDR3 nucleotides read TGCGCCAGCAGCGGACTAGCGGGAGCCCAGCGGGACATTCAGTACTTC. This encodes CASSGLAGAQRDIQYF.

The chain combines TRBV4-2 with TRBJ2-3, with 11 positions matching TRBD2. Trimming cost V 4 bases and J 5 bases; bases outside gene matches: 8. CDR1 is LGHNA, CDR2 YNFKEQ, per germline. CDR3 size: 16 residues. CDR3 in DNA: TGTGCCAGCAGCCTGGAATTAGCGGGAGGGTTAGATACGCAGTATTTT. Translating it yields CASSLELAGGLDTQYF.

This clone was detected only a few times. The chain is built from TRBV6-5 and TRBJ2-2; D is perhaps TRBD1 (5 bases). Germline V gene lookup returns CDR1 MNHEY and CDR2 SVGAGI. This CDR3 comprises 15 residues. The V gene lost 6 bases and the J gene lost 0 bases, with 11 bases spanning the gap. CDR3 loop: CASSRGHSNTGELFF. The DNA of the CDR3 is TGTGCCAGCAGCCGAGGACATTCGAACACCGGGGAGCTGTTTTTT.

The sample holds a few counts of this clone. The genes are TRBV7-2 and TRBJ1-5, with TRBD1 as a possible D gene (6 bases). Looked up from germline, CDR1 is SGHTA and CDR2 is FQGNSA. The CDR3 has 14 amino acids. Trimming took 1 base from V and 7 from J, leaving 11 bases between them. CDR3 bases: TGTGCCAGCAGCTTAGTGGCAGGGGAACAGCCCCAGCATTTT. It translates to CASSLVAGEQPQHF.

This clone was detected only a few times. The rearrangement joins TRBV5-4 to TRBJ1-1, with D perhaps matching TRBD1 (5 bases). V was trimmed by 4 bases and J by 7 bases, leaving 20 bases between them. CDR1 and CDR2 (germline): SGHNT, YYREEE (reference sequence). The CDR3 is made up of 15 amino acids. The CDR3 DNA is TGTGCCAGCAGCCAAAACCGGGTCCAGGGACTTGAAGCTTTCTTT. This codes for CASSQNRVQGLEAFF. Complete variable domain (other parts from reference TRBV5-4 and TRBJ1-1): ETGVTQSPTHLIKTRGQQVTLRCSSQSGHNTVSWYQQALGQGPQFIFQYYREEENGRGNFPPRFSGLQFPNYSSELNVNALELDDSALYLCASSQNRVQGLEAFFGQGTRLTVV.